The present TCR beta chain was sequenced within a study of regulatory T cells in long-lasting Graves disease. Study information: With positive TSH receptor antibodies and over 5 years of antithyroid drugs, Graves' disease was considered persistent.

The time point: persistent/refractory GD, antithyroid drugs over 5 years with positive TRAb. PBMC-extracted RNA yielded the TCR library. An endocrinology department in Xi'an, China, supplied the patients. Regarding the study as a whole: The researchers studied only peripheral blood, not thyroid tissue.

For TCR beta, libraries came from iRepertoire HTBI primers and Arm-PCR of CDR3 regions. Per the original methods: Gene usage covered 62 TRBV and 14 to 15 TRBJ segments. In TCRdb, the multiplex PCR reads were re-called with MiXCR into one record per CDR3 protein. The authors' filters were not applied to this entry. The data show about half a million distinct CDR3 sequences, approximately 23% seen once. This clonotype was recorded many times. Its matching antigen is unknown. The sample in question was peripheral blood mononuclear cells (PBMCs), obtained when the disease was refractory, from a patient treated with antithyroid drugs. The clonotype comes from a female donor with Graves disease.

CDR3 in DNA: TGTGCCAGCAGTTTAGCCGTTCTGGGCAATCAGCCCCAGCATTTT. Its translation is CASSLAVLGNQPQHF. The chain couples TRBV12-3 or TRBV12-4 to TRBJ1-5; D not certain. Trimming pared 0 bases from V and 2 bases from J, leaving 8 bases between. The CDR3 has 15 amino acids.